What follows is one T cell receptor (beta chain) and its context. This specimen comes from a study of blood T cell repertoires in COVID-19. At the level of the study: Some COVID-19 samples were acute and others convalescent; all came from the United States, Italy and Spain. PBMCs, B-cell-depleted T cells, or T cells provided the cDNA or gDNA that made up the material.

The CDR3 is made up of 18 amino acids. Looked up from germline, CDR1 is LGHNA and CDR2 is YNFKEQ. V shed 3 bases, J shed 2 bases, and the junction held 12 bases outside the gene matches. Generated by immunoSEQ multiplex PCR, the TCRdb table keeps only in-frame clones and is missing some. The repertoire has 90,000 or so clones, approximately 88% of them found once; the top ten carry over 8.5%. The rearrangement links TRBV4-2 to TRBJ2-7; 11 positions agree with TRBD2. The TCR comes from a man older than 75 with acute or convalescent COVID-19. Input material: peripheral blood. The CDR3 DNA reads TGTGCCAGCAGCCAGTTCCTAGCGGGGGGCTCCCAGACCTACGAGCAGTACTTC. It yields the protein CASSQFLAGGSQTYEQYF.